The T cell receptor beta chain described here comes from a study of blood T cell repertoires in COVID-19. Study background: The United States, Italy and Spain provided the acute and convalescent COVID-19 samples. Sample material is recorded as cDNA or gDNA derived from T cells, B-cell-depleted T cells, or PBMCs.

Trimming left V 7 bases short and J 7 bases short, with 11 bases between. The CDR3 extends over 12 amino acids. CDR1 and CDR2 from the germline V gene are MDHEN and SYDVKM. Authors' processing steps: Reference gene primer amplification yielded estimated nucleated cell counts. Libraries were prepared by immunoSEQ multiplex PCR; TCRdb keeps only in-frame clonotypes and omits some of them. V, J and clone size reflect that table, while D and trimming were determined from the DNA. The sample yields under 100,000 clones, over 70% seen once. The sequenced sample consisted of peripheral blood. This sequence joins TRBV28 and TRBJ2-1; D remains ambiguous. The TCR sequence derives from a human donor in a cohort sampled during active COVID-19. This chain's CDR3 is CASTGPRNEQFF. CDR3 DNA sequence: TGTGCCAGCACAGGTCCACGGAATGAGCAGTTCTTC.